The present T cell receptor (beta chain) was sequenced within a study of T cell responses to AZD1222 COVID-19 vaccine. At the level of the study: Recipients boosted at about 4 weeks or about 12 weeks are pooled.

The assay was immunoSEQ multiplex PCR, and TCRdb's table has in-frame clones only and misses some. The repertoire holds 150,000 to 200,000 clones, with 85% to 95% as singletons. Of note for this clone: Its antigen is unknown.

CDR1 and CDR2 from the germline V gene are MNHNY and SVGAGI (reference sequence). Between the trimmed V and J ends, which lost 0 bases and 7 bases, there was a span of 3 bases. The CDR3 runs 12 residues. Study-wide results and caveats: Repertoire sampling happened only post peak T cell response. Reports say nearly half of spike-specific TCRs go after unmutated variant regions. Among AZD1222 vaccinees, only 5 to 7 were seropositive at baseline.

This sample comprised peripheral blood, obtained on day 0 of AZD1222 vaccination. The TCR was taken from an adult in good health. The rearrangement uses TRBV6-6 and TRBJ2-2; no reliable D call. The CDR3 loop is CASSYSGGELFF. For the CDR3, the DNA is TGTGCCAGCAGTTACTCGGGCGGGGAGCTGTTTTTT.